These 17 T cell receptor beta chains share one sample of origin, sequenced in a study of CD8+CD57+ T cells in acquired aplastic anemia. Genomic DNA was employed as the template in profiling TCR beta VDJ and CDR3. TCRdb reprocessed the reads via MiXCR and lists one record per CDR3 protein. The repertoire holds around 150,000 distinct CDR3 sequences, with approximately 43% as singletons. The source material was sorted CD4+, CD8+, or CD8+CD57+ T cells (not recorded which) from PBMCs. The receptor set was obtained from a human donor in good health.

This clonotype was detected ten times or more. V usage is TRBV9 and J usage is TRBJ2-5, with 8 bases that match TRBD1. Germline-derived CDR1 and CDR2 are SGDLS and YYNGEE. J lost 2 bases, V lost 2 bases, and 8 bases had no gene match. This CDR3 contains 16 residues. The CDR3 nucleotides read TGTGCCAGCAGCGTCGGACAGGGACAGAATCAAGAGACCCAGTACTTC. Protein product: CASSVGQGQNQETQYF. The whole variable domain, filled in from reference TRBV9 and TRBJ2-5, reads DSGVTQTPKHLITATGQRVTLRCSPRSGDLSVYWYQQSLDQGLQFLIQYYNGEERAKGNILERFSAQQFPDLHSELNLSSLELGDSALYFCASSVGQGQNQETQYFGPGTRLLVL.

The CDR3 DNA reads as TGCAGTGCTAGGGATAGAGTAGGAAAACTGTTTTTT. Translating gives CSARDRVGKLFF. The V and J genes are TRBV20-1 and TRBJ1-4; no firm D call. V lost 3 bases, J lost 10 bases, and 12 bases lay in between. The CDR3 totals 12 residues. CDR1 is DFQATT and CDR2 is SNEGSKA in the germline V gene (reference sequence).

This clonotype appeared a few times. The chain couples TRBV2 to TRBJ2-5; D unclear. The CDR3 is 13 residues long. The germline CDR1 and CDR2 sequences are SNHLY and FYNNEI. V was cut by 4 bases and J by 2 bases, with 8 bases left in between. In DNA, the CDR3 is TGTGCCAGCAGTGCCGTAAGTCAAGAGACCCAGTACTTC. It is translated as CASSAVSQETQYF. Complete variable domain (other parts from reference TRBV2 and TRBJ2-5): EPEVTQTPSHQVTQMGQEVILRCVPISNHLYFYWYRQILGQKVEFLVSFYNNEISEKSEIFDDQFSVERPDGSNFTLKIRSTKLEDSAMYFCASSAVSQETQYFGPGTRLLVL.

The rearrangement joins TRBV28 to TRBJ2-7; 13 nucleotides match TRBD2. CDR3 length: 17 amino acids. The V gene end was trimmed by 0 bases and the J gene end by 6 bases; junction bases not matched to a gene: 8. The germline V gene has CDR1 MDHEN and CDR2 SYDVKM. In DNA form, the CDR3 reads TGTGCCAGCAGTTTATGGGAACTAGCGGGAGGGCCGGGCGAGCAGTACTTC. This gives the protein CASSLWELAGGPGEQYF.

The V and J genes are TRBV20-1 and TRBJ2-3; no reliable D call. Germline values: CDR1 DFQATT, CDR2 SNEGSKA (reference sequence). V lost 4 bases, J lost 9 bases, and 8 bases lay in between. The CDR3 extends over 10 amino acids. CDR3: CSAKDPTQYF. In DNA form, the CDR3 reads TGCAGTGCTAAGGACCCAACGCAGTATTTT.

This clonotype was observed a handful of times. V usage is TRBV24-1 and J usage is TRBJ2-1, with D tentatively TRBD1 (5 bases). The CDR3 loop spans 13 amino acids. Trimming took 4 bases from V and 9 from J, leaving 12 bases between them. Germline lookup yields CDR1 KGHDR and CDR2 SFDVKD. The CDR3 is CATSDPGQGEQFF. CDR3 sequence (DNA): TGTGCCACCAGTGACCCGGGCCAGGGTGAGCAGTTCTTC.

This clonotype turned up a few times. The conserved closing phenylalanine or tryptophan is absent in this CDR3, likely reflecting a read error. The gene calls are TRBV19 and TRBJ1-2; a weak D match, TRBD1 (5 bases). Germline CDR1 reads LNHDA; CDR2 reads SQIVND (reference sequence). Trimming removed 3 bases from V and 7 bases from J, with 18 bases in between. The CDR3 extends over 15 amino acids. Here the CDR3 DNA reads TGTGCCAGTAGTATCTTCGGGGGTCTTATTACTGGCTACACCCTC. Its protein is CASSIFGGLITGYTL.

This clonotype came up many times. The chain carries TRBV7-2 and TRBJ2-5; 8 nucleotides align to TRBD2. Looked up from germline, CDR1 is SGHTA and CDR2 is FQGNSA. The CDR3 loop spans 16 amino acids. The V and J ends lost 1 base and 4 bases, in that order; junction bases with no gene match: 8. The CDR3 DNA is TGTGCCAGCAGCTTAGTCGCGGGGGGAAGAGTAGAGACCCAGTACTTC. Encoded protein: CASSLVAGGRVETQYF.

The chain is built from TRBV24-1 and TRBJ2-7; D might be TRBD1 (5 bases). The CDR3 has 15 amino acids. The V gene's germline CDR1 is KGHDR and CDR2 SFDVKD. Trimming left V 5 bases short and J 5 bases short, with 18 bases between. Here the CDR3 DNA reads TGTGCCACCAGTGCTAGATTCGCAGGGATTAACGAGCAGTACTTC. It yields the protein CATSARFAGINEQYF.

In this sample, this clonotype turned up many times. The genes are TRBV6-1 and TRBJ2-5, with TRBD2 identical over 8 bases. This CDR3 has 16 residues. V lost 6 bases to trimming and J lost 1 base; unmatched junction nucleotides: 10. Per germline, CDR1 MNHNS and CDR2 SASEGT. The DNA for the CDR3 is TGTGCCAGCAGACATGGACTAGCAGTAGTCCAAGAGACCCAGTACTTC. It encodes CASRHGLAVVQETQYF.

This clonotype was found a few times. The chain combines TRBV10-1 with TRBJ2-7; D is uncertain. Germline CDR1 reads WNHNN; CDR2 reads SYGVQD (reference sequence). The germline V and J ends were trimmed by 3 bases and 4 bases, with 10 bases remaining between them. The CDR3 is made up of 13 amino acids. The CDR3 loop reads CASSERAGYEQYF. CDR3 coding DNA: TGCGCCAGCAGTGAACGCGCCGGATACGAGCAGTACTTC.

This clonotype has at least ten counts. The J gene is TRBJ1-2, the V gene TRBV7-3; a possible D gene is TRBD1 (5 bases). The germline gives CDR1 SGHTA, CDR2 FQGTGA. This CDR3 is built from 15 residues. V shed 5 bases and J shed 10 bases, with 23 bases lying between them. CDR3 region: CASSPSRPGGEAYTF. DNA for the CDR3: TGTGCCAGCAGCCCCTCAAGACCCGGGGGAGAGGCCTACACCTTC.

CDR3 protein: CSAQDRVGDEQYF. In DNA form, the CDR3 reads TGCAGTGCTCAGGACAGGGTCGGGGACGAGCAGTACTTC. This chain connects TRBV20-1 to TRBJ2-7; 8 bases map to TRBD1. This CDR3 is built from 13 residues. Germline CDR1 DFQATT, CDR2 SNEGSKA (reference sequence). J was trimmed by 5 bases and V by 5 bases; bases with no gene match: 8.

This clonotype was counted a few times. V gene TRBV4-1 combines with J gene TRBJ2-1; TRBD1 aligns across 7 bases. The V gene end was trimmed by 1 base and the J gene end by 4 bases; junction bases not matched to a gene: 7. The CDR3 covers 16 residues. In germline, CDR1 is MGHRA, CDR2 YSYEKL. CDR3 residues: CASSQGGGQRYNEQFF. CDR3 sequence (DNA): TGCGCCAGCAGCCAAGGAGGGGGACAGAGATACAATGAGCAGTTCTTC.

The table lists this clonotype with many counts. J is TRBJ2-3 and V is TRBV11-2; the D gene is possibly TRBD2 (6 bases). The germline V gene has CDR1 SGHAT and CDR2 FQNNGV. V gave up 5 bases and J gave up 0 bases, with 21 bases separating them. The length of the CDR3 is 18 residues. In DNA form, the CDR3 reads TGTGCCAGCAGCCCGGGGCTAGCGCGTACGAGTAGCACAGATACGCAGTATTTT. Encoded protein: CASSPGLARTSSTDTQYF.

This clonotype was seen many times. The chain links TRBV6-6 to TRBJ2-1; either TRBD1 or TRBD2 may supply D (6 bases each). V lost 0 bases, J lost 7 bases, and 13 bases lay in between. CDR3 length: 15 residues. CDR1 and CDR2 (germline): MNHNY, SVGAGI (reference sequence). CDR3 nucleotide sequence: TGTGCCAGCAGTTACTCGCGGCAAGGGGGGAATGAGCAGTTCTTC. Encoded protein: CASSYSRQGGNEQFF.

V usage is TRBV10-3 and J usage is TRBJ1-5; no clear D gene. The CDR3 has 17 residues. CDR1 is ENHRY and CDR2 is SYGVKD in the germline V gene. V was pared by 3 bases and J by 0 bases, with 15 bases between. The CDR3 DNA reads TGTGCCATCAGTGAATCGGTTACAGTCAATAGCAATCAGCCCCAGCATTTT. It translates to CAISESVTVNSNQPQHF.